This T cell receptor (beta chain) is from a study of blood T cell repertoires in COVID-19 (dated by TCRdb to 2019 to 2021). Describing the broader study: Samples covering the acute and convalescent phases of COVID-19 were provided by collaborators in the United States, Italy and Spain. Where available, HLA class I and class II types were obtained from metadata supplied by the sample provider rather than from assay-based typing. Sample metadata almost always included a de-identified subject ID, COVID-19 status, age in years and sex. Deeply sampled blood TCRbeta repertoires from subjects exposed to, actively infected with, or recovered from COVID-19 were included in the dataset. The repertoires were made available in a free public database intended to serve as a resource for research on the immune response to SARS-CoV-2. The material from the prospective study consisted of cDNA or gDNA derived from T cells, B-cell-depleted T cells, or PBMCs. The samples were drawn from the first 160 participants of the ongoing ImmuneRACE study and from under 1,500 subjects provided by 6 global collaborators.

Regarding this clone: It lacks a known antigen. No much larger clone exists at a distance of one base, and base qualities are not known.

Including the terminal cysteine and phenylalanine, the CDR3 comprises 16 residues. Here the CDR3 DNA is all that survives: 48 bases in frame from base 1. Ends trimmed: V by 7 bases, J by 4 bases; bases unmatched to a gene: 13. As encoded in the germline V gene, CDR1 is MNHEY while CDR2 is SVGEGT. Results and caveats for the whole study, not just this receptor: How much clinical and demographic metadata was included differed by source and by participant, and the metadata was provided uncurated.

TCRbeta CDR3 regions were amplified from genomic DNA by means of the immunoSEQ Assay, a bias-controlled multiplex PCR. The source study handled its data this way. Nucleated cell counts per sample were estimated from amplification of reference gene primers within the assay. To quantify the absolute abundance of each unique TCRbeta CDR3 rearrangement, sequence reads were collapsed and filtered. For each sample, productive Simpson clonality was calculated by taking the square root of Simpson's diversity index across productive rearrangements. Not all clones reach the TCRdb copy of this immuneACCESS table, which keeps in-frame sequences only. Checked studies attribute under half of the gap to unresolved V genes and leave the rest unexplained. V and J calls and clone size follow that table, whereas D and trimming were derived from the DNA. This sample is represented by approximately 100,000 clones; 88% of them were singletons. More than 5.5% of the sample lies in the top ten.

Whole blood was collected in K2EDTA tubes by collaborating institutions according to the institutions' own protocols. For TCRbeta analysis, collaborators shipped samples in one of three forms: frozen whole blood, isolated PBMCs, or DNA extracted from either of those sample types. Input material: peripheral blood. This sequence was found in a woman aged 60-70 years with acute or convalescent COVID-19. This chain joins TRBV6-2 or TRBV6-3 to TRBJ2-3, with 8 junctional bases fitting TRBD1. CDR3 reads: CASNPGTGRGSDTQYF. The DNA sequence follows: TGTGCCAGCAACCCCGGGACAGGCCGAGGGTCAGATACGCAGTATTTT.